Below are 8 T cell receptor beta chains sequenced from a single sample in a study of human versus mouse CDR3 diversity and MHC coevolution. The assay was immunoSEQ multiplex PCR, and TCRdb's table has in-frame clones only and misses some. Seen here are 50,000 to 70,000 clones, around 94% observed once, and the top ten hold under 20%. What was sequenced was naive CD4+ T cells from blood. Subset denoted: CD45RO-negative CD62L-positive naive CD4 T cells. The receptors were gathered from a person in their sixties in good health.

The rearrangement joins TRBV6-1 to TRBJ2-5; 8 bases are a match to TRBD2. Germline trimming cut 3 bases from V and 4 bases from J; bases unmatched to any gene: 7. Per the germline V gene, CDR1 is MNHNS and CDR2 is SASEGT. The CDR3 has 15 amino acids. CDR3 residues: CASSDYGRARETQYF. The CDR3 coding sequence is TGTGCCAGCAGTGATTACGGGAGGGCCCGAGAGACCCAGTACTTC.

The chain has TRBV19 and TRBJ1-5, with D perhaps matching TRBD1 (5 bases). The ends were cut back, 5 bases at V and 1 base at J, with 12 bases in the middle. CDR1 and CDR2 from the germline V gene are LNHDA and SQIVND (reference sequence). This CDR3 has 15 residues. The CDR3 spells CASSLSGHSNQPQHF. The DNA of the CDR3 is TGTGCCAGTAGTCTATCCGGACACAGCAATCAGCCCCAGCATTTT.

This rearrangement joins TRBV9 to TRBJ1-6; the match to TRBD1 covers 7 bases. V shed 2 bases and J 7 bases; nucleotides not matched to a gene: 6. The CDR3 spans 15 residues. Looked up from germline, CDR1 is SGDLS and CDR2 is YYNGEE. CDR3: CASSVLAGGNSPLHF. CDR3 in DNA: TGTGCCAGCAGCGTTTTGGCAGGGGGAAATTCACCCCTCCACTTT.

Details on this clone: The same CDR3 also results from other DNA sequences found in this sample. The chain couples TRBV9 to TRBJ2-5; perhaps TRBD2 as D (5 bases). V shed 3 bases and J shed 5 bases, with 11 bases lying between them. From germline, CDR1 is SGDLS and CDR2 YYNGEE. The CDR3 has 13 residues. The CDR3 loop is CASSALAGETQYF. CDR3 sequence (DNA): TGTGCCAGCAGCGCCCTAGCTGGTGAGACCCAGTACTTC.

For the CDR3, the DNA is TGTGCCAGCAGTTCCGGACAGGGGGACCGCCGGAGGACTGAAGCTTTCTTT. Translated: CASSSGQGDRRRTEAFF. V gene TRBV27 combines with J gene TRBJ1-1; TRBD1 agrees at 10 bases. This CDR3 is built from 17 residues. Germline V gene data show CDR1 as MNHEY and CDR2 as SMNVEV (reference sequence). V shed 4 bases, J shed 5 bases, and the junction held 13 bases outside the gene matches.

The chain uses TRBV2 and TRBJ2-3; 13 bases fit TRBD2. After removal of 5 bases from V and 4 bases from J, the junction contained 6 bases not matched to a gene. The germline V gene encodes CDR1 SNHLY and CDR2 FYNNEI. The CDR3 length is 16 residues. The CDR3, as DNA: TGTGCCAGCAGTCTACGGACTAGCGGGAGTGCAGATACGCAGTATTTT. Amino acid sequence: CASSLRTSGSADTQYF.

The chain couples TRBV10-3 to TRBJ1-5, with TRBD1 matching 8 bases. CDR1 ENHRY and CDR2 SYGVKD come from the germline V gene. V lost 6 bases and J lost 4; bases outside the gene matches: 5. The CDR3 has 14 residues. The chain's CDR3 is CAIRKDRENQPQHF. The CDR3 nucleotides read TGTGCCATCAGAAAGGACAGGGAGAATCAGCCCCAGCATTTT.

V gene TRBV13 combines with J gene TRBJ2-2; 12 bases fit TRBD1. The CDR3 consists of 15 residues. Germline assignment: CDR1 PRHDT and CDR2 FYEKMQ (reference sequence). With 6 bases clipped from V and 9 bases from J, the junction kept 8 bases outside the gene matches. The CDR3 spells CASRTGQGARRELFF. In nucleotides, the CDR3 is TGTGCCAGCAGGACGGGACAGGGGGCGCGAAGGGAGCTGTTTTTT.